These 17 T cell receptor beta chains were sequenced from one sample in a study of blood T cell repertoires in COVID-19. Assay used: immunoSEQ multiplex PCR; TCRdb lists only in-frame clones, some missing. The sample carries a few hundred thousand clones, about 89% recorded once. The specimen was peripheral blood. These TCRs come from a man between 40 and 49 years old with acute or convalescent COVID-19.

This CDR3 reads CASSGGQGASGGYTF. The CDR3 DNA reads as TGTGCCAGCAGCGGAGGACAGGGGGCATCAGGGGGCTACACCTTC. The chain joins TRBV9 to TRBJ1-2; 11 nucleotides line up with TRBD1. The length of the CDR3 is 15 residues. CDR1 and CDR2 (germline): SGDLS, YYNGEE. The V gene end was trimmed by 3 bases and the J gene end by 8 bases; junction bases not matched to a gene: 9.

J is TRBJ1-1 and V is TRBV5-1; the D gene is possibly TRBD1 (5 bases). The V end lost 0 bases, the J end lost 5 bases, and 11 bases lay between the germline ends. Germline V gene lookup returns CDR1 SGHRS and CDR2 YFSETQ. This CDR3 contains 14 residues. CDR3 bases: TGCGCCAGCAGCTTGGCCGGGGAGGGGACTGAAGCTTTCTTT. Translation: CASSLAGEGTEAFF.

The rearrangement links TRBV10-3 to TRBJ1-2, with D tentatively TRBD1 (5 bases). The CDR3 consists of 13 residues. Germline CDR1 and CDR2: ENHRY and SYGVKD. The V and J ends lost 0 bases and 8 bases respectively, with 10 bases between them. The CDR3 nucleotides read TGTGCCATCAGTGAGTCGGGGCCAGGAGGCTACACCTTC. As protein: CAISESGPGGYTF.

CDR3 amino acids: CASREGAATTGELFF. The CDR3 DNA is TGTGCCAGCAGAGAGGGGGCGGCCACAACCGGGGAGCTGTTTTTT. The chain carries TRBV7-9 and TRBJ2-2, with 7 bases fitting TRBD1. With 6 bases clipped from V and 5 bases from J, the junction kept 9 bases outside the gene matches. Germline CDR1 and CDR2: SEHNR and FQNEAQ (reference sequence). The length of the CDR3 is 15 residues.

The V gene is TRBV19, the J gene TRBJ1-2, with no clear D. The CDR3 loop spans 14 amino acids. V was trimmed by 0 bases and J by 4 bases, leaving 9 bases between them. In germline, CDR1 is LNHDA, CDR2 SQIVND (reference sequence). CDR3 nucleotide sequence: TGTGCCAGTAGTATAGATGGAGGGATCTATGGCTACACCTTC. Translating gives CASSIDGGIYGYTF.

The chain combines TRBV5-8 with TRBJ2-5; the D gene is possibly TRBD2 (6 bases). The CDR3 consists of 15 residues. Trimming cost V 4 bases and J 2 bases, with 15 bases left between them. Looked up from germline, CDR1 is SGHTS and CDR2 is YDEGEE. This chain's CDR3 is CASSLDWGGQETQYF. The DNA for the CDR3 is TGTGCCAGCAGCCTGGACTGGGGAGGTCAAGAGACCCAGTACTTC.

This chain joins TRBV11-2 and TRBJ2-1, with a weak D call TRBD1 (5 bases). Germline V gene lookup returns CDR1 SGHAT and CDR2 FQNNGV. V lost 2 bases to trimming and J lost 5 bases, with 13 bases between them. The CDR3 totals 15 residues. In nucleotides, the CDR3 is TGTGCCAGCAGCTTACAGGGCTCTGGGGACAATGAGCAGTTCTTC. As protein: CASSLQGSGDNEQFF.

The chain is built from TRBV6-5 and TRBJ2-7; TRBD1 aligns across 9 bases. CDR1 is MNHEY, CDR2 SVGAGI, per germline. This CDR3 comprises 15 residues. With V trimmed by 2 bases and J by 7 bases, 9 bases remained unmatched. In DNA form, the CDR3 reads TGTGCCAGCAGTTACCCCGGACAGGGGACGGGGGAGCAGTACTTC. Protein: CASSYPGQGTGEQYF.

The chain couples TRBV11-1 to TRBJ2-7, with TRBD2 identical over 10 bases. V was clipped by 4 bases and J by 4 bases; unmatched bases: 1. Germline V lookup: CDR1 SGHAT, CDR2 FQDESV (reference sequence). The CDR3 totals 13 residues. The CDR3 loop is CASSWTSGYEQYF. The DNA for the CDR3 is TGTGCCAGCAGCTGGACTAGCGGATACGAGCAGTACTTC. Full variable domain (missing parts from reference TRBV11-1 and TRBJ2-7): EAEVAQSPRYKITEKSQAVAFWCDPISGHATLYWYRQILGQGPELLVQFQDESVVDDSQLPKDRFSAERLKGVDSTLKIQPAELGDSAMYLCASSWTSGYEQYFGPGTRLTVT.

The chain uses TRBV11-1 and TRBJ1-2, with 8 bases fitting TRBD1. The CDR3 runs 14 residues. Looked up from germline, CDR1 is SGHAT and CDR2 is FQDESV (reference sequence). V lost 2 bases, J lost 8 bases, and 7 bases stayed unmatched. Here the CDR3 reads CASSLLPGGEGYTF. In DNA form, the CDR3 reads TGTGCCAGCAGCTTACTTCCAGGGGGCGAGGGCTACACCTTC.

V usage is TRBV5-6 and J usage is TRBJ1-1; 7 nucleotides match TRBD1. Trimming removed 1 base from V and 7 bases from J; junction bases left unmatched: 4. CDR3 size: 13 residues. From germline, CDR1 is SGHDT and CDR2 YYEEEE. In nucleotides, the CDR3 is TGTGCCAGCAGCTTGACAGGGGCAATTGAAGCTTTCTTT. It codes for CASSLTGAIEAFF. The variable domain in full, with the rest retrieved from reference TRBV5-6 and TRBJ1-1, is DAGVTQSPTHLIKTRGQQVTLRCSPKSGHDTVSWYQQALGQGPQFIFQYYEEEERQRGNFPDRFSGHQFPNYSSELNVNALLLGDSALYLCASSLTGAIEAFFGQGTRLTVV.

The genes are TRBV28 and TRBJ1-2; no definite D call. This CDR3 is 14 amino acids long. Per germline, CDR1 MDHEN and CDR2 SYDVKM. Between the trimmed V and J ends, which lost 5 bases and 0 bases, there was a span of 10 bases. DNA of the CDR3: TGTGCCAGCAGTGGAGGGCTATCTAACTATGGCTACACCTTC. This encodes CASSGGLSNYGYTF.

The rearrangement joins TRBV27 to TRBJ1-1; possibly TRBD1 for D (5 bases). This CDR3 region has 13 residues. Germline values: CDR1 MNHEY, CDR2 SMNVEV (reference sequence). Trimming removed 4 bases from V and 7 bases from J, with 13 bases in between. The CDR3 region has the DNA TGTGCCAGCAGTTGGAGCAGGGCAGATGAAGCTTTCTTT. It encodes CASSWSRADEAFF.

The genes are TRBV19 and TRBJ1-2, with D tentatively TRBD1 (6 bases). Trimming removed 2 bases at V and 3 bases at J, with 16 bases between. The CDR3 is 16 amino acids. CDR1 LNHDA and CDR2 SQIVND come from the germline V gene (reference sequence). CDR3 nucleotide sequence: TGTGCCAGTAGTATAATGGGGGGGCGCGATCACTATGGCTACACCTTC. Translation: CASSIMGGRDHYGYTF.

J is TRBJ2-3 and V is TRBV5-4; tentative D call: TRBD1 (5 bases). There are 15 residues in the CDR3. Trimming removed 3 bases from V and 1 base from J, with 12 bases in between. Germline-derived CDR1 and CDR2 are SGHNT and YYREEE (reference sequence). The CDR3 DNA follows: TGTGCCAGCAGCTGGAAGGGGTACGGCACAGATACGCAGTATTTT. This sequence encodes CASSWKGYGTDTQYF.

CDR3 nucleotides: TGTGCCAGCAGCGTAGAAACTAGCGACACCGGGGAGCTGTTTTTT. This gives the protein CASSVETSDTGELFF. The chain joins TRBV9 to TRBJ2-2; the match to TRBD2 covers 7 bases. Per germline, CDR1 SGDLS and CDR2 YYNGEE. The J segment lost 3 bases and the V segment lost 0 bases, leaving 2 bases of the junction unmatched. This CDR3 comprises 15 residues.

This chain uses TRBV4-1 with TRBJ1-2; TRBD1 matches at 8 bases. Germline assignment: CDR1 MGHRA and CDR2 YSYEKL. V lost 5 bases to trimming and J lost 2 bases; unmatched junction nucleotides: 7. The CDR3 runs 15 residues. CDR3 coding DNA: TGCGCCAGCAGCTTACCGCAGGGGGCGAACTATGGCTACACCTTC. Its translation is CASSLPQGANYGYTF.